This TCR beta chain derives from a study of cytomegalovirus exposure and HLA in healthy donors. For the study at large: An early data release held some 85 million unique TCRs from HLA-typed donors.

PCR was performed using 60 Vbeta and 13 Jbeta primers. Per the study methods: As a later analysis found, there were 80 million or so unique TCR beta chains, of which roughly 11 million were shared. Produced via immunoSEQ multiplex PCR; TCRdb's table is partial and in-frame only. V and J calls and clone size come straight from that table; D and trimming were deduced from the DNA. The table records roughly 110,000 clones, around 84% of them present only once. General study results and limits: Most TCR sequences showed up rarely, but some public TCRs showed up in many donors. Using the classifier, cytomegalovirus status was reportedly diagnosed with high specificity and sensitivity.

Per the germline V gene, CDR1 is MNHEY and CDR2 is SMNVEV (reference sequence). The CDR3 covers 13 residues. J lost 9 bases, V lost 4 bases, and 8 bases had no gene match. As regards this clone: The antigen is undetermined.

Sequencing was carried out using PBMCs. The TCR sequence derives from a man aged 25-40 years in good health and CMV-seropositive. This chain connects TRBV27 to TRBJ2-7; 8 nucleotides line up with TRBD1. CDR3 protein: CASSSTQGAGQYF. CDR3 in DNA: TGTGCCAGCAGTTCTACCCAGGGGGCGGGGCAGTACTTC.